The present entry profiles one T cell receptor (beta chain) with its context. Its antigen is unidentified. The record originates from a study of shared clonotypes between healthy human individuals. Here immunoSEQ multiplex PCR was the method, and the copy in TCRdb shows in-frame clones only, minus some. Among approximately 2.5 million clones listed, 80% to 95% were seen once. V was clipped by 3 bases and J by 0 bases, with 9 bases between them. Germline V gene lookup returns CDR1 SGHKS and CDR2 YYEKEE (reference sequence). This CDR3 spans 14 amino acids. Donors, without exception, were Caucasian adults residing in Nashville, Tennessee. Partitioning of CD4+ cells yielded a CD45RA+ naive subset and a CD45RA-negative memory subset. Overall study results and limits: Generation probability values for non-shared clonotypes were lower than those for clonotypes shared by all four donors.

V gene TRBV5-5 combines with J gene TRBJ1-1, with unresolved D. The sample consisted of naive CD4+ T cells from PBMCs. Subset: CD45RA+ positively selected. The source of this sequence is a man in his late teens or twenties in good health. Some clones in this sample may be carry-over from other donors' samples. This CDR3 reads CASSSTSLNTEAFF. For the CDR3, the DNA is TGTGCCAGCAGCTCGACGTCCCTGAACACTGAAGCTTTCTTT.